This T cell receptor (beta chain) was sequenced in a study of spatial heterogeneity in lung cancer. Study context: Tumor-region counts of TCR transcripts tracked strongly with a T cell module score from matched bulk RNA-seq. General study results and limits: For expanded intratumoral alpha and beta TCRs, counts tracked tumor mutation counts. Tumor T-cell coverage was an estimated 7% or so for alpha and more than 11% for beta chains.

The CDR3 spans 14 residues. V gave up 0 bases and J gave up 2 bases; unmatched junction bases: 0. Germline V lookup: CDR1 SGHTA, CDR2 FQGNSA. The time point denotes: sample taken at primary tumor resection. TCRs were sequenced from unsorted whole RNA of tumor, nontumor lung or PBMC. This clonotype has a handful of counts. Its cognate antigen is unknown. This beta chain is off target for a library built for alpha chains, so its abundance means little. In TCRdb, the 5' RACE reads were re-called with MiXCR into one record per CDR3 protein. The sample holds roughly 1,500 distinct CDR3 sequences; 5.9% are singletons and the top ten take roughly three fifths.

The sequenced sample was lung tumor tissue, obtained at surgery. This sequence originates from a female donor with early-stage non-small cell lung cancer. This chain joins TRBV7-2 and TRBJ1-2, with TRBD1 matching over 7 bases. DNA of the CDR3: TGTGCCAGCAGCTTAGCGACAGGGAACTATGGCTACACCTTC. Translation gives CASSLATGNYGYTF.